The TCR beta chain under discussion was sequenced for a study of blood T cells in healthy people across ages. Study-wide results and limits: The donors' CMV status was not determined, possibly confounding changes in expanded clonotypes.

CDR3 length equals 14 residues. The germline V gene encodes CDR1 SNHLY and CDR2 FYNNEI. A second PCR, run for about 7 to 11 cycles, used a sample-barcoded 5' primer plus a J-beta primer mix. TCRdb recomputed calls from the 5' RACE reads with MiXCR, one row per CDR3 protein. The repertoire holds over 700,000 distinct CDR3 sequences, with 25% as singletons. Regarding this clonotype: Its antigen is still unknown.

The sample was also linked to a second study, of T cells of mothers and their children. That work adds: All extracted RNA went into cDNA synthesis, approximately 1.5 ug per 15 ul. During the second PCR, the M1S primer introduced sample barcodes along with 2-4 random nucleotides.

The sequencing input was blood. The receptor comes from a boy between 10 and 17 years old in good health. The rearrangement links TRBV2 to TRBJ2-1; D may be TRBD2 (5 bases). The better agreement between TRBJ2-7 and the DNA end casts doubt on the J call. The CDR3: CASSETPDYYEQYF. CDR3 nucleotide sequence: TGTGCCAGCAGTGAAACCCCAGACTACTACGAGCAGTACTTC.